What follows is one TCR beta chain and its context. Its specificity is unknown. This likely comes from a read error, as the CDR3 has no conserved phenylalanine or tryptophan at its end. The DNA is left out, because the CDR3 cannot be placed on it with certainty; the CDR3 is given as TCRdb lists it. The data derive from a study of CD8+CD57+ T cells in acquired aplastic anemia. General study findings and limits: Patients and controls shared nearly 30 CD8+ CDR3 sequences, highly expressed in patients.

From its first to its last residue, the CDR3 has 13 amino acids. Germline assignment: CDR1 SGDLS and CDR2 YYNGEE. Genomic DNA, serving as template, underwent TCR beta VDJ and CDR3 profiling. TCRdb reprocessed the reads with MiXCR, giving one entry per CDR3 protein. The table shows approximately 250,000 distinct CDR3 sequences, with roughly 82% occurring only once. The authors sequenced patients whose flow cytometry had shown CD8+CD57+ cell expansion. The chain has TRBV9 and TRBJ2-3; TRBD1 is the table's D call and was not checked against the DNA. The receptor was derived from a human donor with aplastic anemia. The sample was sorted CD4+, CD8+, or CD8+CD57+ T cells (not recorded which) from PBMCs. CDR3 loop: CASGDGGTSNNSL.